The 27 T cell receptor beta chains below come from one sample, sequenced in a study of T cell responses to AZD1222 COVID-19 vaccine. Clones were read by immunoSEQ multiplex PCR, and TCRdb kept only the in-frame ones, dropping some. The sample holds some 190,000 clones, around 89% seen once. Material: peripheral blood, obtained on day 0 of AZD1222 vaccination. These receptor sequences come from an adult in good health.

This chain links TRBV11-2 with TRBJ1-4; 8 bases agree with TRBD1. CDR3 length: 14 amino acids. The V and J ends lost 6 bases and 6 bases, in that order; junction bases with no gene match: 6. Germline V lookup: CDR1 SGHAT, CDR2 FQNNGV. The CDR3 DNA sequence: TGTGCCAGCAGGCAGGGGGCTGCGGATGAAAAACTGTTTTTT. Translating it yields CASRQGAADEKLFF. Drawing the rest from reference TRBV11-2 and TRBJ1-4, the complete variable domain is EAGVAQSPRYKIIEKRQSVAFWCNPISGHATLYWYQQILGQGPKLLIQFQNNGVVDDSQLPKDRFSAERLKGVDSTLKIQPAKLEDSAVYLCASRQGAADEKLFFGSGTQLSVL.

The V and J genes are TRBV19 and TRBJ1-1; TRBD1 agrees at 7 bases. Trimming took 7 bases from V and 7 from J; bases not matched to a gene: 12. Per germline, CDR1 LNHDA and CDR2 SQIVND (reference sequence). This CDR3 spans 14 amino acids. In nucleotides, the CDR3 is TGTGCCAGTACCTTTCTTCGAGGGGGCCGTGAAGCTTTCTTT. It encodes CASTFLRGGREAFF.

The rearrangement links TRBV4-1 to TRBJ1-6, with a possible D match to TRBD1 (5 bases). Germline CDR1 MGHRA, CDR2 YSYEKL. The CDR3 contains 16 residues. V lost 9 bases to trimming and J lost 9 bases, with 24 bases between them. The CDR3 here is CASRKIGGGPSSPLHF. CDR3 nucleotide sequence: TGCGCCAGTCGAAAAATCGGGGGGGGTCCCAGTTCACCCCTCCACTTT.

This chain connects TRBV6-5 to TRBJ1-5; D remains unclear. Trimming shortened V by 7 bases and J by 2 bases, and 12 bases separated the two germline ends. Germline lookup yields CDR1 MNHEY and CDR2 SVGAGI. CDR3 length: 14 amino acids. Here the CDR3 DNA reads TGTGCCAGCACCCCCGGGTCAGGCAATCAGCCCCAGCATTTT. As protein: CASTPGSGNQPQHF.

The chain combines TRBV19 with TRBJ1-2; unclear D gene. The CDR3 covers 17 residues. Germline V gene data show CDR1 as LNHDA and CDR2 as SQIVND (reference sequence). The germline V and J ends were trimmed by 3 bases and 8 bases, with 25 bases remaining between them. As DNA, the CDR3 is TGTGCCAGTAGTATTTTTGGTCCGGGAACTCGCGGCTTGGGCTACACCTTC. As protein: CASSIFGPGTRGLGYTF.

The gene calls are TRBV5-1 and TRBJ1-2, with D hard to call. This CDR3 spans 12 amino acids. Deletions cut 4 bases from V and 4 bases from J, with 8 bases between. CDR1 and CDR2 from the germline V gene are SGHRS and YFSETQ. The CDR3 sequence: CASSEDLYGYTF. CDR3 in DNA: TGCGCCAGCAGCGAGGACCTCTATGGCTACACCTTC.

CDR3 residues: CASRDSYGYTF. The CDR3 DNA reads as TGTGCCAGCAGGGACAGTTATGGCTACACCTTC. The chain joins TRBV27 to TRBJ1-2, with D possibly TRBD1 on 6 matching bases. The V gene lost 6 bases and the J gene lost 5 bases, with 7 bases spanning the gap. The V gene's germline CDR1 is MNHEY and CDR2 SMNVEV (reference sequence). The CDR3 contains 11 residues.

The genes are TRBV27 and TRBJ2-2; TRBD2 matches at 10 bases. This CDR3 contains 14 residues. V was pared by 5 bases and J by 5 bases, with 2 bases of the junction left unmatched. From germline, CDR1 is MNHEY and CDR2 SMNVEV (reference sequence). The DNA of the CDR3 is TGTGCCAGCAGTCCGGGACTAGCGACCGGGGAGCTGTTTTTT. Residues: CASSPGLATGELFF.

This clone showed up just a few times. The chain uses TRBV5-4 and TRBJ1-4, with TRBD1 as a possible D gene (5 bases). CDR3 length: 17 residues. CDR1 is SGHNT and CDR2 is YYREEE in the germline V gene (reference sequence). Trimming removed 0 bases at V and 8 bases at J, with 20 bases between. The CDR3 nucleotides read TGTGCCAGCAGCTTGGCCACGGACACACTCGCGGGGGAAAAACTGTTTTTT. Amino acids: CASSLATDTLAGEKLFF.

The rearrangement links TRBV2 to TRBJ2-7, with 10 positions matching TRBD1. CDR1 SNHLY and CDR2 FYNNEI come from the germline V gene. V dropped 7 bases and J dropped 2; count of bases not matched to a gene: 8. The CDR3 loop spans 15 amino acids. CDR3 amino acids: CASKDRDRGTYEQYF. Written as DNA, the CDR3 is TGTGCCAGCAAGGACCGGGACAGGGGCACCTACGAGCAGTACTTC.

The chain links TRBV9 to TRBJ1-4, with a tentative D call TRBD1 (5 bases). Germline lookup yields CDR1 SGDLS and CDR2 YYNGEE. The length of the CDR3 is 15 residues. Trimming stripped 0 bases from V and 7 bases from J, with 13 bases between. The CDR3 here is CASSVGQLAGEKLFF. DNA of the CDR3: TGTGCCAGCAGCGTAGGACAGCTAGCTGGTGAAAAACTGTTTTTT.

The J gene is TRBJ2-5, the V gene TRBV4-3; 13 positions agree with TRBD2. The CDR3 covers 18 residues. The V gene's germline CDR1 is LGHNA and CDR2 YSLEER. V lost 0 bases to trimming and J lost 2 bases; unmatched junction nucleotides: 6. CDR3 coding DNA: TGCGCCAGCAGCCAAGATCTGGGACTAGCGGGGCGGCAAGAGACCCAGTACTTC. This encodes CASSQDLGLAGRQETQYF.

The CDR3 nucleotides read TGCGCCAGCAGCTGGGGGGAAAACACCGGGGAGCTGTTTTTT. This translates into CASSWGENTGELFF. The V call is TRBV5-1, the J call TRBJ2-2; D is possibly TRBD2 (6 bases). This CDR3 spans 14 amino acids. Germline V gives CDR1 SGHRS, CDR2 YFSETQ. Trimming cost V 3 bases and J 2 bases, with 8 bases left between them.

This clone was detected only once. At one of its ends the junction is not consistent with the germline gene, which may arise from a read error. The chain couples TRBV10-3 to TRBJ2-2; TRBD2 is a possible D gene (6 bases). In germline, CDR1 is ENHRY, CDR2 SYGVKD. The CDR3 extends over 16 amino acids. The DNA for the CDR3 is TGTGCCATTAGTGGATGGGGGGAATGGGACACCGGGGAGCTGTTTTTT. This sequence encodes CAISGWGEWDTGELFF.

V usage is TRBV11-2 and J usage is TRBJ1-1, with D possibly matching TRBD1 (5 bases). The CDR3 is 15 amino acids. V dropped 0 bases and J dropped 3 bases, with 11 bases sitting between them. CDR1 SGHAT and CDR2 FQNNGV come from the germline V gene. The CDR3 nucleotides are TGTGCCAGCAGCTTAGAAGGAGGGGACTACACTGAAGCTTTCTTT. This sequence encodes CASSLEGGDYTEAFF. The variable domain in full, with the rest retrieved from reference TRBV11-2 and TRBJ1-1, is EAGVAQSPRYKIIEKRQSVAFWCNPISGHATLYWYQQILGQGPKLLIQFQNNGVVDDSQLPKDRFSAERLKGVDSTLKIQPAKLEDSAVYLCASSLEGGDYTEAFFGQGTRLTVV.

The chain uses TRBV11-2 and TRBJ2-5; D is possibly TRBD2 (6 bases). The CDR3 consists of 13 residues. CDR1 and CDR2 (germline): SGHAT, FQNNGV. V lost 2 bases to trimming and J lost 9 bases, with 13 bases between them. CDR3 amino acids: CASSLSRGRPQYF. CDR3 sequence (DNA): TGTGCCAGCAGCTTATCACGAGGGAGGCCCCAGTACTTC.

The chain employs TRBV7-9 and TRBJ2-1; TRBD2 is a possible D gene (6 bases). Germline V lookup: CDR1 SEHNR, CDR2 FQNEAQ (reference sequence). Trimming removed 1 base from V and 4 bases from J, with 14 bases in between. This CDR3 spans 16 amino acids. The chain's CDR3 is CASSLGDGGPYNEQFF. The CDR3 nucleotides read TGTGCCAGCAGCTTAGGTGACGGGGGTCCATACAATGAGCAGTTCTTC.

This chain links TRBV5-6 with TRBJ2-1, with a weak D call TRBD2 (6 bases). This CDR3 comprises 15 residues. V lost 3 bases and J lost 2, with 12 bases in between. CDR1 and CDR2 (germline): SGHDT, YYEEEE. CDR3 bases: TGTGCCAGCAGCTCTCGGGGGACCCCCTACAATGAGCAGTTCTTC. Its translation: CASSSRGTPYNEQFF.

This rearrangement joins TRBV9 to TRBJ1-2; maybe TRBD1 (5 bases). Trimming removed 4 bases at V and 8 bases at J, with 21 bases between. CDR3 size: 15 residues. Germline loops: CDR1 SGDLS, CDR2 YYNGEE. Written as DNA, the CDR3 is TGTGCCAGCAGCCAACTTGAAAACAGGTATGACGGCTACACCTTC. Its translation: CASSQLENRYDGYTF.

V and J are TRBV4-2 and TRBJ2-3, with TRBD2 matching over 15 bases. Losses at the gene ends were 1 base for V and 8 bases for J; bases not matched to a gene: 13. Germline V lookup: CDR1 LGHNA, CDR2 YNFKEQ. The CDR3 covers 19 residues. CDR3 protein: CASSQVLKGTSGGSGTQYF. The CDR3 DNA reads as TGTGCCAGCAGCCAAGTACTGAAGGGGACTAGCGGGGGGAGTGGTACGCAGTATTTT.

This chain joins TRBV2 and TRBJ1-1; D is undetermined. The CDR3 sequence is 16 residues long. The germline CDR1 and CDR2 sequences are SNHLY and FYNNEI. Trimming pared 9 bases from V and 0 bases from J, leaving 20 bases between. The DNA of the CDR3 is TGTGCCAGTAGCATGGGGATCTCGAGTTTGAACACTGAAGCTTTCTTT. It specifies CASSMGISSLNTEAFF.

The V gene is TRBV27, the J gene TRBJ1-3; the D is unclear. CDR3 length equals 15 residues. Germline loops: CDR1 MNHEY, CDR2 SMNVEV (reference sequence). The V end was cut by 0 bases, the J end by 0 bases, with 6 bases between. As DNA, the CDR3 is TGTGCCAGCAGTTTATCAAGGGTCTCTGGAAACACCATATATTTT. Encoded protein: CASSLSRVSGNTIYF.

The chain combines TRBV11-3 with TRBJ1-1; maybe TRBD1 (6 bases). The CDR3 consists of 13 residues. Germline assignment: CDR1 SGHNT and CDR2 YENEEA. V shed 5 bases and J shed 5 bases, with 12 bases lying between them. This CDR3 is CASSTSGVTEAFF. CDR3 DNA sequence: TGTGCCAGCAGCACCTCAGGGGTAACTGAAGCTTTCTTT.

The chain joins TRBV27 to TRBJ1-6; D gene uncertain. In germline, CDR1 is MNHEY, CDR2 SMNVEV (reference sequence). V lost 2 bases and J lost 12, with 8 bases in between. CDR3 size: 12 residues. As DNA, the CDR3 is TGTGCCAGCAGTTTAGTTACCGGACCCCTCCACTTT. This sequence encodes CASSLVTGPLHF.

J is TRBJ1-2 and V is TRBV25-1, with a possible D match to TRBD1 (6 bases). CDR3 length equals 14 residues. CDR1 and CDR2 (germline): MGHDK, SYGVNS. The V end was cut by 8 bases, the J end by 8 bases, with 21 bases between. CDR3 loop: CASGVGGGTSGYTF. In nucleotides, the CDR3 is TGTGCCAGCGGTGTGGGAGGGGGAACCTCCGGCTACACCTTC.

V is TRBV10-3 and J is TRBJ2-3; weak D call: TRBD2 (7 bases). CDR1 ENHRY and CDR2 SYGVKD come from the germline V gene. This CDR3 spans 15 amino acids. V was cut by 6 bases and J by 4 bases, with 17 bases left in between. The chain's CDR3 is CAISGGKGDADTQYF. CDR3 bases: TGTGCCATCAGCGGGGGGAAGGGGGACGCAGATACGCAGTATTTT.

The rearrangement uses TRBV24-1 and TRBJ1-2, with D tentatively TRBD1 (5 bases). V was shortened by 4 bases and J by 7 bases, with 15 bases between the two germline ends. Germline assignment: CDR1 KGHDR and CDR2 SFDVKD. This CDR3 region has 14 residues. The CDR3 DNA follows: TGTGCCACCAGTGACCCGACCGGGGCCCGTGGCTACACCTTC. Translating it yields CATSDPTGARGYTF.